This entry describes one T cell receptor beta chain. Antigen specificity is unknown. This sample stems from a study of cytomegalovirus exposure and HLA in healthy donors. This CDR3 contains 15 residues. Germline trimming cut 0 bases from V and 7 bases from J; bases unmatched to any gene: 7. CDR1 and CDR2 from the germline V gene are KGHSH and LQKENI. Study-wide results and limits: Association of a missense DCLRE1C variant with TCR beta V- and J-gene trimming was reported in a later analysis.

The PCR was carried out with 60 Vbeta primers and 13 Jbeta primers. The repertoire was sequenced with immunoSEQ multiplex PCR; TCRdb's copy has only in-frame clones and lacks some. This table holds about 32,000 clones. The V call is TRBV18, the J call TRBJ1-2; 8 bases line up with TRBD1. This TCR came from a female donor in good health and CMV-seronegative. The material sequenced was PBMCs. CDR3 loop: CASSPPDRGFGGYTF. As DNA, the CDR3 is TGTGCCAGCTCACCACCTGACAGGGGATTTGGTGGCTACACCTTC.